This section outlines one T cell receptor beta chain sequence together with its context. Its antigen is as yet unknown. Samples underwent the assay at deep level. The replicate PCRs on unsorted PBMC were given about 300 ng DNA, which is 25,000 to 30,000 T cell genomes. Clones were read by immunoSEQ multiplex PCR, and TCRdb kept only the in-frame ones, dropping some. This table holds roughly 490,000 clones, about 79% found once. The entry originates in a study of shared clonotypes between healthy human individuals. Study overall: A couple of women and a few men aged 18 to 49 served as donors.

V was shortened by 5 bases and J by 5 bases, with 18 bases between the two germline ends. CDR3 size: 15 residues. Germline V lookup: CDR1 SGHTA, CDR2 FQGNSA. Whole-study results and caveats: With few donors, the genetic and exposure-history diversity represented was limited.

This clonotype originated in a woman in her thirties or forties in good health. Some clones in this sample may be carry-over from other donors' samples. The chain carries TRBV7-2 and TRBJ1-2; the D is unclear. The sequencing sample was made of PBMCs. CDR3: CASSTLRPGFYGYTF. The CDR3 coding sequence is TGTGCCAGCAGCACCCTACGGCCAGGATTTTATGGCTACACCTTC.